The rows below give T cell receptor beta chains drawn from one sample of a study of shared clonotypes between healthy human individuals. TCRdb's copy holds only in-frame clones and misses some; the assay was immunoSEQ multiplex PCR. The repertoire includes around 1.9 million clones, just over 90% of them detected once, and 1.5% to 2% sits in the top ten. The sequenced material came from naive CD8+ T cells from PBMCs. These receptors came from a man aged 18 to 35 in good health. Some clones in this sample may be carry-over from other donors' samples. Both conserved end residues are part of each CDR3. Each record gives: D gene, clone size, J gene, V gene, CDR3 protein, CDR3 DNA. D genes are given only for firm matches. The listing skips clone size in some rows; elsewhere it reads once, few, many or a size class.

d_gene: TRBD2; abundance: -; j_gene: TRBJ2-5; v_gene: TRBV7-9; CDR3aa: CASSKGGLAVKETQYF; CDR3nt: TGTGCCAGCAGCAAGGGAGGACTAGCGGTCAAAGAGACCCAGTACTTC
d_gene: -; abundance: -; j_gene: TRBJ2-6; v_gene: TRBV9; CDR3aa: CASSDGLDPANVLTF; CDR3nt: TGTGCCAGCAGCGATGGACTGGACCCAGCCAACGTCCTGACTTTC
d_gene: TRBD2; abundance: once; j_gene: TRBJ2-7; v_gene: TRBV5-1; CDR3aa: CASSLDPGLAAEQYF; CDR3nt: TGCGCCAGCAGCTTGGACCCCGGCCTAGCGGCGGAGCAGTACTTC
d_gene: -; abundance: -; j_gene: TRBJ2-7; v_gene: TRBV7-9; CDR3aa: CASRSRYEQYF; CDR3nt: TGTGCCAGCAGGAGCCGTTACGAGCAGTACTTC
d_gene: -; abundance: -; j_gene: TRBJ2-3; v_gene: TRBV7-9; CDR3aa: CASSLVSSAQDTQYF; CDR3nt: TGTGCCAGCAGCTTAGTTTCTAGCGCCCAAGATACGCAGTATTTT
d_gene: TRBD2; abundance: -; j_gene: TRBJ2-7; v_gene: TRBV28; CDR3aa: CASSLLPSGAYEQYF; CDR3nt: TGTGCCAGCAGTTTGTTGCCTAGCGGGGCCTACGAGCAGTACTTC
d_gene: TRBD2; abundance: once; j_gene: TRBJ2-1; v_gene: TRBV4-1; CDR3aa: CASSQDGVAGPGEQFF; CDR3nt: TGCGCCAGCAGCCAAGATGGGGTAGCGGGGCCTGGTGAGCAGTTCTTC
d_gene: TRBD1; abundance: -; j_gene: TRBJ2-1; v_gene: TRBV29-1; CDR3aa: CSVNTGATWQQFF; CDR3nt: TGCAGCGTTAACACAGGGGCCACGTGGCAGCAGTTCTTC
d_gene: -; abundance: -; j_gene: TRBJ1-5; v_gene: TRBV30; CDR3aa: CAWSVGANQPQHF; CDR3nt: TGTGCCTGGAGTGTGGGGGCCAATCAGCCCCAGCATTTT
d_gene: -; abundance: -; j_gene: TRBJ1-1; v_gene: TRBV6-5; CDR3aa: CASSYSRGQNTEAFF; CDR3nt: TGTGCCAGCAGTTACTCGCGCGGCCAAAACACTGAAGCTTTCTTT
d_gene: -; abundance: -; j_gene: TRBJ1-2; v_gene: TRBV7-9; CDR3aa: CASSYAPGRGYTF; CDR3nt: TGTGCCAGCAGCTATGCGCCGGGACGGGGCTACACCTTC
d_gene: -; abundance: -; j_gene: TRBJ2-7; v_gene: TRBV4-1; CDR3aa: CASSQVARRYEQYF; CDR3nt: TGCGCCAGCAGCCAAGTTGCCAGGCGCTACGAGCAGTACTTC
d_gene: -; abundance: -; j_gene: TRBJ2-7; v_gene: TRBV29-1; CDR3aa: CSARGAGRSSYEQYF; CDR3nt: TGCAGCGCCCGGGGTGCGGGCAGAAGCTCCTACGAGCAGTACTTC
d_gene: -; abundance: -; j_gene: TRBJ2-3; v_gene: TRBV11-2; CDR3aa: CASSKGVSTDTQYF; CDR3nt: TGTGCCAGCAGCAAAGGCGTTAGCACAGATACGCAGTATTTT
d_gene: TRBD2; abundance: -; j_gene: TRBJ2-7; v_gene: TRBV19; CDR3aa: CASSIFSGSSYEQYF; CDR3nt: TGTGCCAGTAGTATATTCAGCGGGAGCTCCTACGAGCAGTACTTC
d_gene: -; abundance: -; j_gene: TRBJ2-2; v_gene: TRBV6-1; CDR3aa: CASSEHSRAPGELFF; CDR3nt: TGTGCCAGCAGTGAACACTCCAGGGCCCCCGGGGAGCTGTTTTTT
d_gene: -; abundance: -; j_gene: TRBJ2-3; v_gene: TRBV29-1; CDR3aa: CSVGSAVDLTDTQYF; CDR3nt: TGCAGCGTTGGGTCCGCCGTTGATCTCACAGATACGCAGTATTTT
d_gene: -; abundance: -; j_gene: TRBJ2-5; v_gene: TRBV5-4; CDR3aa: CASSLENQETQYF; CDR3nt: TGTGCCAGCAGCTTGGAGAACCAAGAGACCCAGTACTTC
d_gene: TRBD2; abundance: -; j_gene: TRBJ2-1; v_gene: TRBV7-2; CDR3aa: CASSLKIAGLLYNEQFF; CDR3nt: TGTGCCAGCAGCCTGAAGATAGCGGGCCTACTTTACAATGAGCAGTTCTTC
d_gene: TRBD2; abundance: -; j_gene: TRBJ2-2; v_gene: TRBV11-2; CDR3aa: CASSLGPSGRLNGELFF; CDR3nt: TGTGCCAGCAGCTTAGGTCCCAGCGGGAGGCTTAACGGGGAGCTGTTTTTT
d_gene: TRBD2; abundance: -; j_gene: TRBJ2-7; v_gene: TRBV9; CDR3aa: CASSPRTSGRLYEQYF; CDR3nt: TGTGCCAGCAGCCCCCGGACTAGCGGGAGACTCTACGAGCAGTACTTC
d_gene: -; abundance: once; j_gene: TRBJ1-1; v_gene: TRBV4-1; CDR3aa: CASSQPGGTFEAFF; CDR3nt: TGCGCCAGCAGCCAACCCGGGGGGACCTTTGAAGCTTTCTTT
d_gene: -; abundance: -; j_gene: TRBJ2-1; v_gene: TRBV9; CDR3aa: CASSVGRSYNEQFF; CDR3nt: TGTGCCAGCAGCGTAGGTCGGTCATACAATGAGCAGTTCTTC
d_gene: -; abundance: -; j_gene: TRBJ2-5; v_gene: TRBV29-1; CDR3aa: CSVEGLNMKETQYF; CDR3nt: TGCAGCGTTGAGGGTCTGAACATGAAAGAGACCCAGTACTTC
d_gene: -; abundance: -; j_gene: TRBJ2-7; v_gene: TRBV7-8; CDR3aa: CASSSSRDTLYEQYF; CDR3nt: TGTGCCAGCAGCTCAAGCCGGGACACACTCTACGAGCAGTACTTC
d_gene: -; abundance: few; j_gene: TRBJ1-2; v_gene: TRBV7-9; CDR3aa: CASRLPLADVDYGYTF; CDR3nt: TGTGCCAGCAGATTACCCCTCGCAGATGTGGACTATGGCTACACCTTC
d_gene: -; abundance: -; j_gene: TRBJ2-7; v_gene: TRBV10-3; CDR3aa: CAISDPRNEQYF; CDR3nt: TGTGCCATCAGCGACCCGCGTAACGAGCAGTACTTC
d_gene: -; abundance: -; j_gene: TRBJ2-6; v_gene: TRBV9; CDR3aa: CASSVGLADSGANVLTF; CDR3nt: TGTGCCAGCAGCGTAGGGCTAGCAGACTCTGGGGCCAACGTCCTGACTTTC
d_gene: TRBD1; abundance: -; j_gene: TRBJ1-4; v_gene: TRBV27; CDR3aa: CASSFLGTGNEKLFF; CDR3nt: TGTGCCAGCAGTTTTCTGGGGACAGGGAATGAAAAACTGTTTTTT
d_gene: -; abundance: -; j_gene: TRBJ2-7; v_gene: TRBV4-1; CDR3aa: CASSQYAITQGGYEQYF; CDR3nt: TGCGCCAGCAGCCAATACGCGATCACACAGGGAGGTTACGAGCAGTACTTC
d_gene: -; abundance: -; j_gene: TRBJ2-1; v_gene: TRBV28; CDR3aa: CAAPPRDQRHNEQFF; CDR3nt: TGTGCCGCTCCCCCGCGCGACCAGAGGCACAATGAGCAGTTCTTC
d_gene: -; abundance: -; j_gene: TRBJ2-7; v_gene: TRBV15; CDR3aa: CATSRARDSLVEQYF; CDR3nt: TGTGCCACCAGCAGAGCCCGGGACTCCCTTGTCGAGCAGTACTTC